This TCR beta chain was sequenced in a study of early T cells in non-severe SARS-CoV-2 infection (dated by TCRdb to about 2021). At the level of the whole study: Because TCR sequencing was done on bulk RNA from unsorted whole blood, the alpha and beta chains could not be paired.

This clonotype was counted ten times or more. This receptor's antigen is unknown. Nothing much larger sits one base from this clone, and base qualities are not available. On the study overall, not on this receptor specifically: VDJdb matching was skewed toward anti-spike CD8 responses, so virus-specific expansions were likely underestimated and private and CD4 specificities were missed.

Libraries came from 5' RACE. TCRdb records NextSeq 500 as the sequencer. Unique molecular identifiers were attached to individual cDNA molecules in the TCR library protocol so that sequencing error and PCR bias could be corrected. Sequencing covered both TCR alpha and beta chains, and within each sample the abundances of alpha and beta sequences were tightly co-correlated. In the paper's pipeline: Decombinator V4 was used to annotate TCR sequences for V gene, J gene and CDR3. TCRs were defined as expanded if a significant change between any two time points was detected under a Poisson model with p below 0.0001. Abundances of TCRs were expressed as counts per million after normalisation to the total number of TCRs sequenced in each sample. MAIT TCRs were defined by TRAV1-2 paired with TRAJ12, TRAJ20 or TRAJ33, and iNKT TCRs by TRAV10 paired with TRAJ18. VDJdb, accessed on 1 November 2021, was searched for TCRs annotated for CMV, EBV and SARS-CoV-2, and TCRs annotated for more than one antigen were excluded. TCRdb took the public reads, trimmed them with fastp at Q25, ran MiXCR for clone calling and kept in-frame beta chains. For every CDR3 protein sequence, its rows merge into one entry that carries the most common genes and DNA. These V and J calls originate from TCRdb's pipeline instead of the authors' own analysis. The sample table lists 53,000 or so distinct CDR3 sequences, 7% to 8% of them with a count of one. 5% to 6.5% of the sample is in the top ten clones.

CDR3 length: 13 amino acids, cysteine to phenylalanine. Of the read, only the CDR3 DNA is kept; its 39 bases are in frame from base 1. CDR1 KGHSH and CDR2 LQKENI are derived from the germline V gene. The junction shows trimming of 4 bases on V and 6 bases on J, plus 12 bases between the germline ends. This was a case-control study nested in a cohort of healthcare workers in London, UK, who had nasopharyngeal swab PCR tests and blood samples taken every week. Healthcare workers were enrolled in the week of the UK lockdown, from 23 to 31 March 2020, and were followed every week for up to roughly 16 weeks.

The receptor comes from an adult who was a healthcare worker with PCR-confirmed SARS-CoV-2 infection or an uninfected control (not recorded which). The chain uses TRBV18 and TRBJ1-2; the D gene remains uncertain. Sample: whole blood. The nucleotide sequence is TGTGCCAGCTCACGAAACCACAAGGATGGCTACACCTTC. The encoded protein is CASSRNHKDGYTF.